What follows are 10 T cell receptor beta chains derived from one specimen sequenced in a study of blood T cells in healthy people across ages. A second 7 to 11 cycle PCR used barcoded and J-beta primers. TCRdb independently ran MiXCR on the 5' RACE reads; one entry per CDR3 protein. Of about 1.8 million distinct CDR3 sequences listed, 40% to 55% were seen once; the top ten hold approximately 2.1%. Sequencing was carried out using blood. These receptors were collected from a woman aged 40 to 55 in good health.

This clonotype turned up a few times. The chain employs TRBV2 and TRBJ2-5, with TRBD1 identical over 8 bases. CDR1 and CDR2 (germline): SNHLY, FYNNEI. The junction had 6 bases not matched to a gene; V was cut back by 4 bases and J by 5 bases. The CDR3 has 14 residues. The CDR3 DNA reads TGTGCCAGCAGTGGCAGGGGGCCTGGTGAGACCCAGTACTTC. Encoded protein: CASSGRGPGETQYF.

This clonotype has only a few counts. The chain joins TRBV9 to TRBJ1-4; TRBD1 matches 9 bases. The CDR3 sequence is 14 residues long. J was trimmed by 14 bases and V by 3 bases; bases with no gene match: 11. The V gene's germline CDR1 is SGDLS and CDR2 YYNGEE. The CDR3 sequence is CASSETGQGGSLFF. CDR3 coding DNA: TGTGCCAGCAGCGAGACGGGACAGGGAGGAAGTCTGTTTTTT. Complete variable domain (other parts from reference TRBV9 and TRBJ1-4): DSGVTQTPKHLITATGQRVTLRCSPRSGDLSVYWYQQSLDQGLQFLIQYYNGEERAKGNILERFSAQQFPDLHSELNLSSLELGDSALYFCASSETGQGGSLFFGSGTQLSVL.

The CDR3 here is CASSTAQNLGYEQYF. Here the CDR3 DNA reads TGTGCCAGCAGCACCGCACAGAATTTGGGCTACGAGCAGTACTTC. The chain couples TRBV11-2 to TRBJ2-5; no firm D call. The better agreement between TRBJ2-7 and the DNA end casts doubt on the J call. Germline-derived CDR1 and CDR2 are SGHAT and FQNNGV. The CDR3 extends over 15 amino acids.

J is TRBJ2-5 and V is TRBV6-6; 9 bases map to TRBD1. The CDR3 is made up of 15 amino acids. Germline V gives CDR1 MNHNY, CDR2 SVGAGI (reference sequence). Trimming took 10 bases from V and 1 from J; bases not matched to a gene: 10. The DNA of the CDR3 is TGTGCCAACAGGCGACAGGGGGTGGGCCAAGAGACCCAGTACTTC. Translating it yields CANRRQGVGQETQYF.

This clonotype was seen a few times. This chain uses TRBV28 with TRBJ2-3, with TRBD1 matching over 8 bases. Germline V CDR1 and CDR2: MDHEN, SYDVKM. After removal of 5 bases from V and 13 bases from J, the junction contained 11 bases not matched to a gene. This CDR3 is 13 amino acids long. The CDR3 loop reads CASSPGAGTGEYF. As DNA, the CDR3 is TGTGCCAGCAGTCCCGGCGCCGGGACAGGCGAGTATTTT.

J is TRBJ2-3 and V is TRBV4-3; D is uncertain. The CDR3 is made up of 17 amino acids. V was pared by 4 bases and J by 3 bases, with 20 bases between. Germline V gene sequence: CDR1 LGHNA, CDR2 YSLEER. The CDR3 DNA follows: TGCGCCAGCAGCCTAGCTATGGGCAGCTTCGGAACAGATACGCAGTATTTT. Amino acids: CASSLAMGSFGTDTQYF.

This clonotype was seen repeatedly, ten times or more. V gene TRBV10-3 combines with J gene TRBJ2-7, with D tentatively TRBD1 (5 bases). The length of the CDR3 is 13 residues. The ends were cut back, 7 bases at V and 0 bases at J, with 10 bases in the middle. Germline CDR1 reads ENHRY; CDR2 reads SYGVKD. DNA for the CDR3: TGTGCCATCACCCCGACAGACTCCTACGAGCAGTACTTC. Its protein product is CAITPTDSYEQYF.

V and J are TRBV30 and TRBJ2-5; 12 nucleotides agree with TRBD2. The CDR3 is made up of 14 amino acids. Germline V gives CDR1 GTSNPN, CDR2 SVGIG (reference sequence). V lost 8 bases, J lost 1 base, and 5 bases stayed unmatched. The CDR3 DNA reads TGTGCCCTAGGACTAGCGGGGTCCCAAGAGACCCAGTACTTC. It translates to CALGLAGSQETQYF.

This clonotype was found a few times. The V and J genes are TRBV15 and TRBJ2-3; D is uncertain. The CDR3 extends over 14 amino acids. From germline, CDR1 is LNHNV and CDR2 YYDKDF (reference sequence). V was pared by 8 bases and J by 1 base, with 13 bases between. The CDR3: CATAVIGRTDTQYF. CDR3 bases: TGTGCCACCGCGGTTATCGGGCGCACAGATACGCAGTATTTT.

J is TRBJ2-7 and V is TRBV10-3; TRBD2 aligns across 15 bases. In germline, CDR1 is ENHRY, CDR2 SYGVKD. This CDR3 contains 15 residues. The V segment lost 2 bases and the J segment 4 bases; nucleotides outside the gene matches: 0. Here the CDR3 DNA reads TGTGCCATCAGTGAGGGACTAGCGGGAGGGTACGAGCAGTACTTC. The encoded protein is CAISEGLAGGYEQYF.